This entry is about one T cell receptor (beta chain). This entry comes from a study of blood T cell repertoires in COVID-19. The overall study: Whether acute or convalescent, the COVID-19 samples came from the United States, Italy and Spain. The cDNA or gDNA used as material had been derived from T cells, B-cell-depleted T cells, or PBMCs.

Germline lookup yields CDR1 SGHKS and CDR2 YYEKEE (reference sequence). The CDR3 contains 14 residues. Trimming stripped 2 bases from V and 3 bases from J, with 11 bases between. The data were produced by immunoSEQ multiplex PCR, yet TCRdb's version contains in-frame clones alone and is incomplete. The sample lists just under 300,000 clones, more than 75% occurring once. The receptor's source is a man between 65 and 85 years old with acute or convalescent COVID-19. The chain couples TRBV5-5 to TRBJ1-2, with D possibly being TRBD1 (6 bases). Sequencing input: peripheral blood. The CDR3 reads CASSLYRDYYGYTF. CDR3 sequence (DNA): TGTGCCAGCAGCTTATACAGGGATTACTATGGCTACACCTTC.